Below are 10 T cell receptor beta chains sequenced from a single sample in a study of cytomegalovirus exposure and HLA in healthy donors. PCR used 60 Vbeta primers and 13 Jbeta primers. The method was immunoSEQ multiplex PCR; TCRdb's version includes in-frame clones alone and lacks a portion of them. The sample has some 90,000 clones; about four fifths are singletons. Sequenced sample: PBMCs. The source is a man over 45 in good health and CMV-seronegative.

In this sample, this clone turned up a few times. The genes are TRBV6-5 and TRBJ1-5; the D gene is possibly TRBD1 (6 bases). The CDR3 has 15 residues. The V gene lost 5 bases and the J gene lost 4 bases, with 15 bases spanning the gap. CDR1 MNHEY and CDR2 SVGAGI come from the germline V gene. The CDR3 loop reads CASSREGGLNQPQHF. CDR3 DNA sequence: TGTGCCAGCAGTCGAGAAGGGGGACTAAATCAGCCCCAGCATTTT.

V and J are TRBV28 and TRBJ1-4, with TRBD1 matching over 7 bases. The V and J ends lost 4 bases and 3 bases, in that order; junction bases with no gene match: 5. The length of the CDR3 is 15 residues. From germline, CDR1 is MDHEN and CDR2 SYDVKM. The CDR3 loop reads CASSSYRGANEKLFF. The CDR3 coding sequence is TGTGCCAGCAGTTCGTACAGGGGAGCTAATGAAAAACTGTTTTTT.

The chain carries TRBV7-9 and TRBJ2-1; 7 bases are shared with TRBD1. CDR1 and CDR2 from the germline V gene are SEHNR and FQNEAQ (reference sequence). CDR3 length: 16 residues. J lost 1 base, V lost 5 bases, and 8 bases had no gene match. CDR3 in DNA: TGTGCCAGCAGCGCCAGCCGGGACAGTTCCTACAATGAGCAGTTCTTC. Translation gives CASSASRDSSYNEQFF.

The gene calls are TRBV28 and TRBJ2-7; D might be TRBD1 (6 bases). Germline V lookup: CDR1 MDHEN, CDR2 SYDVKM. With 2 bases removed from V and 4 bases from J, the gap between germline ends came to 9 bases. CDR3 length equals 13 residues. CDR3 nucleotides: TGTGCCAGCAGTTTAGCAGGGGAATACGAGCAGTACTTC. Its translation is CASSLAGEYEQYF.

This chain uses TRBV7-9 with TRBJ2-7; TRBD1 might be the D (6 bases). The germline CDR1 and CDR2 sequences are SEHNR and FQNEAQ (reference sequence). The V and J ends lost 5 bases and 2 bases respectively, with 10 bases between them. This CDR3 comprises 13 residues. CDR3 in amino acids: CASSQGRAYEQYF. CDR3 in DNA: TGTGCCAGCAGCCAGGGGCGGGCCTACGAGCAGTACTTC.

The V call is TRBV28, the J call TRBJ2-7; 9 positions match TRBD1. The CDR3 consists of 15 residues. Germline CDR1 is MDHEN and CDR2 is SYDVKM. V was pared by 5 bases and J by 6 bases, with 11 bases of the junction left unmatched. This chain's CDR3 is CASSPTGTGLLEQYF. Here the CDR3 DNA reads TGTGCCAGCAGTCCCACCGGGACAGGGCTCCTCGAGCAGTACTTC.

The V call is TRBV28, the J call TRBJ1-1, with D hard to call. The germline CDR1 and CDR2 sequences are MDHEN and SYDVKM. Trimming shortened V by 6 bases and J by 7 bases, and 9 bases separated the two germline ends. CDR3 length: 11 amino acids. CDR3 coding DNA: TGTGCCAGCAGGACAAAACGTGAAGCTTTCTTT. Encoded protein: CASRTKREAFF. The variable domain in full, completed from reference TRBV28 and TRBJ1-1, reads DVKVTQSSRYLVKRTGEKVFLECVQDMDHENMFWYRQDPGLGLRLIYFSYDVKMKEKGDIPEGYSVSREKKERFSLILESASTNQTSMYLCASRTKREAFFGQGTRLTVV.

The genes are TRBV9 and TRBJ2-1; 8 bases are shared with TRBD2. V gave up 0 bases and J gave up 7 bases; unmatched junction bases: 6. This CDR3 has 15 amino acids. Germline loops: CDR1 SGDLS, CDR2 YYNGEE. The CDR3 here is CASSVGAGVGNEQFF. In nucleotides, the CDR3 is TGTGCCAGCAGCGTAGGAGCGGGAGTCGGGAATGAGCAGTTCTTC.

The rearrangement uses TRBV7-6 and TRBJ2-2; TRBD1 matches 8 bases. CDR1 is SGHVS, CDR2 FNYEAQ, per germline. J gave up 4 bases and V 5 bases, and 3 bases lay outside the gene matches. The CDR3 has 14 residues. CDR3: CASSITGGTGELFF. CDR3 DNA sequence: TGTGCCAGCAGCATAACAGGGGGCACCGGGGAGCTGTTTTTT.

CDR3 residues: CASRPGQGSSNQPQHF. Here the CDR3 DNA reads TGTGCCAGCAGACCCGGACAGGGGAGTAGCAATCAGCCCCAGCATTTT. This chain joins TRBV6-6 and TRBJ1-5, with 9 positions matching TRBD1. The CDR3 runs 16 residues. Looked up from germline, CDR1 is MNHNY and CDR2 is SVGAGI (reference sequence). Losses at the gene ends were 6 bases for V and 0 bases for J; bases not matched to a gene: 6.